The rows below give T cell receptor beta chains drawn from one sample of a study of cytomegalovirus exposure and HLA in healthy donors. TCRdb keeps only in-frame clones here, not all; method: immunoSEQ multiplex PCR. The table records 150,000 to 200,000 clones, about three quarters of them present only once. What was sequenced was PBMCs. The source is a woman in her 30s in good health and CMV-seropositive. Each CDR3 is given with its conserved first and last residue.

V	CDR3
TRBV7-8	CASSQRPSGTGTEAFF
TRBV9	CASSGRGSSYNEQFF
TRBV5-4	CASSEGWGVAVTEAFF
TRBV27	CASSLAVGPYGYTF
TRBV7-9	CASSLARQGTEAFF
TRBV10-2	CASSVLAGALNEQFF
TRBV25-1	CASSFARPTDTQYF
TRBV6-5	CASSTGQGYGYTF
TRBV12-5	CASGPGWGGTGSDTQYF
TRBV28	CAAWQGAELNTEAFF
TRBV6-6	CASSLRQSSTDTQYF
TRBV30	CASPQGQGNYGYTF
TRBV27	CASSLSRDRRTDTQYF
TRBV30	CAWSVRGIFTEAFF
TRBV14	CASSQDQVQETQYF
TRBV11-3	CASSLYLGGTLAKNIQYF
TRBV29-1	CSVRQGMMNEQYF
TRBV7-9	CASSLALSNTEAFF
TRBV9	CASSLSRSSYNEQFF
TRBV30	CAWSVTGNENTIYF
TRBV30	CAWSTSTGELFF
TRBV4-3	CASSQDSGIQPQHF
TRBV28	CASSSDRAFQETQYF
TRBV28	CASRKGQNFYEQYF
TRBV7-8	CASRSGIRGTEAFF
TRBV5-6	CASSGGTANTEAFF
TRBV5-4	CASSFGSNTEAFF
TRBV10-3	CAISGSSGPYEQYF
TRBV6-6	CASSLQGREYF
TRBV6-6	CASRFTGQDTQYF
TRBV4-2	CASSQVGTRTEAFF
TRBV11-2	CASSLDVANYGYTF
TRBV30	CACTGTGLKYF
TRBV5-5	CASSLRADRGETQYF
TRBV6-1	CASSGTGELAGDVNEQFF
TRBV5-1	CASRRGSTDTQYF
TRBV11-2	CASRNRGMNTEAFF
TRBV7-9	CASSLGAESGELFF
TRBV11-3	CASSLGGGRSDETQYF
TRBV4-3	CASSRNTQGGEAFF
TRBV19	CASTLAGGPNEQFF
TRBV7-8	CASSLAFYSGQGTEKLFF
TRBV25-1	CASSVRTQDYGYTF
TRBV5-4	CASSLQQGREEKLFF
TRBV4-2	CASTSGAGDHEQYF